Included here is one T cell receptor (beta chain) sequence, with context. Germline loops: CDR1 WSHSY, CDR2 SAAADI. The CDR3 spans 16 residues. V lost 0 bases and J lost 3; bases outside the gene matches: 8. This record comes from a study of T cell responses to AZD1222 COVID-19 vaccine. Measured with immunoSEQ multiplex PCR; TCRdb has only the in-frame clones, and not every one. The data contain 150,000 or so clones, 80% to 90% of them singletons. This clonotype was sampled from an adult who received the MenACWY meningococcal vaccine as a control. The sequencing used peripheral blood, collected 28 days after the second dose of the MenACWY control vaccine. The J gene is TRBJ2-7, the V gene TRBV10-2; 7 positions agree with TRBD2. CDR3 nucleotide sequence: TGCGCCAGCAGTGAGTCAAGGTGGGAGGGGAGCTACGAGCAGTACTTC. Its translation: CASSESRWEGSYEQYF.